This T cell receptor (beta chain) was profiled in a study of cytomegalovirus exposure and HLA in healthy donors. Overall study context: Earlier results showed roughly 120 million unique TCR beta sequences derived from about 179 million T cells. Whole-study results and caveats: Rates of TCR association differed by HLA locus in a later analysis, with DRB1 highest and HLA-C lowest. CMV serostatus was the only recorded immune exposure for donors. High specificity and sensitivity for cytomegalovirus status were reported for the classifier.

The PCR contained 60 Vbeta and 13 Jbeta primers. Assay used: immunoSEQ multiplex PCR; TCRdb lists only in-frame clones, some missing. Seen here are approximately 110,000 clones, around 80% observed once, and the top ten hold around 14%. Remarks on this clone: Its specificity is unknown.

Germline lookup yields CDR1 SGHRS and CDR2 YFSETQ. Trimming at V came to 4 bases and at J to 2 bases, leaving 3 bases not matched to a gene. CDR3 size: 14 residues. The TCR was taken from a woman aged 60-75 years in good health and CMV-seropositive. This chain uses TRBV5-1 with TRBJ1-5; 7 nucleotides align to TRBD1. Sequenced input: PBMCs. The CDR3 loop reads CASSPTGGNQPQHF. CDR3 nucleotide sequence: TGCGCCAGCAGCCCTACAGGGGGCAATCAGCCCCAGCATTTT. Drawing the rest from reference TRBV5-1 and TRBJ1-5, the complete variable domain is KAGVTQTPRYLIKTRGQQVTLSCSPISGHRSVSWYQQTPGQGLQFLFEYFSETQRNKGNFPGRFSGRQFSNSRSEMNVSTLELGDSALYLCASSPTGGNQPQHFGDGTRLSIL.